The 15 T cell receptor beta chains below come from one sample, sequenced in a study of blood T cell repertoires in COVID-19. Data came from immunoSEQ multiplex PCR; TCRdb stores just in-frame clones and leaves some out. The profile shows around 290,000 clones, around 86% of them singletons. The sequenced sample was PBMCs or T cells enriched from blood (not recorded which). The receptor set was obtained from a woman aged 18-29 years who had recovered from COVID-19.

V gene TRBV7-2 combines with J gene TRBJ1-2, with TRBD1 as a possible D gene (6 bases). V was trimmed by 6 bases and J by 4 bases, leaving 12 bases between them. Germline V gene data show CDR1 as SGHTA and CDR2 as FQGNSA. The CDR3 spans 13 residues. CDR3 bases: TGTGCCAGCAGTCTAACAGGGCGCTATGGCTACACCTTC. Translating it yields CASSLTGRYGYTF.

This clone has only one observation. The chain employs TRBV28 and TRBJ1-4, with 7 bases matching TRBD1. Germline assignment: CDR1 MDHEN and CDR2 SYDVKM. Trimming at V came to 3 bases and at J to 1 base, leaving 8 bases not matched to a gene. CDR3 length: 17 amino acids. The CDR3 DNA sequence: TGTGCCAGCAGTTTCAGAGGGGGCGGGGTAACTAATGAAAAACTGTTTTTT. Translated: CASSFRGGGVTNEKLFF.

The gene calls are TRBV5-6 and TRBJ2-1, with 13 bases aligning to TRBD2. With V trimmed by 4 bases and J by 4 bases, 8 bases remained unmatched. The CDR3 is 17 amino acids. From germline, CDR1 is SGHDT and CDR2 YYEEEE. CDR3 in DNA: TGTGCCAGCAGCGTTCGAGGGGGACTAGCGGGATACAATGAGCAGTTCTTC. Translating it yields CASSVRGGLAGYNEQFF. The full variable domain, in which reference TRBV5-6 and TRBJ2-1 provide the parts outside the CDR3, is DAGVTQSPTHLIKTRGQQVTLRCSPKSGHDTVSWYQQALGQGPQFIFQYYEEEERQRGNFPDRFSGHQFPNYSSELNVNALLLGDSALYLCASSVRGGLAGYNEQFFGPGTRLTVL.

A single count supports this clone. This chain joins TRBV28 and TRBJ1-5; 9 positions match TRBD1. The CDR3 length is 17 residues. With 0 bases clipped from V and 4 bases from J, the junction kept 7 bases outside the gene matches. Germline CDR1 MDHEN, CDR2 SYDVKM. The CDR3 region has the DNA TGTGCCAGCAGTTTATGGAGGGGGACAGGGAATAATCAGCCCCAGCATTTT. Translated: CASSLWRGTGNNQPQHF.

This clone appeared a single time. The chain couples TRBV7-9 to TRBJ2-1; 8 nucleotides line up with TRBD2. The CDR3 is made up of 13 amino acids. Trimming removed 5 bases from V and 7 bases from J; junction bases left unmatched: 4. CDR1 is SEHNR, CDR2 FQNEAQ, per germline (reference sequence). The CDR3 sequence is CASSPRGGNEQFF. In DNA, the CDR3 is TGTGCCAGCAGCCCACGGGGGGGAAATGAGCAGTTCTTC.

V usage is TRBV27 and J usage is TRBJ2-7, with D possibly being TRBD1 (6 bases). Deletions cut 2 bases from V and 1 base from J, with 24 bases between. The CDR3 length is 19 residues. Germline values: CDR1 MNHEY, CDR2 SMNVEV (reference sequence). CDR3 sequence: CASSLVEARMGHLSYEQYF. CDR3 bases: TGTGCCAGCAGTTTAGTCGAGGCTCGTATGGGACACCTGTCCTACGAGCAGTACTTC.

A single count supports this clone. The V gene is TRBV28, the J gene TRBJ1-1; 7 nucleotides agree with TRBD1. Losses at the gene ends were 6 bases for V and 4 bases for J; bases not matched to a gene: 14. This CDR3 comprises 16 residues. CDR1 MDHEN and CDR2 SYDVKM come from the germline V gene. CDR3 residues: CASSTDRVGSGTEAFF. The CDR3 DNA reads as TGTGCCAGCAGCACAGACAGGGTCGGGTCCGGCACTGAAGCTTTCTTT.

This chain links TRBV11-2 with TRBJ2-2, with 11 bases matching TRBD2. The CDR3 runs 18 residues. V dropped 1 base and J dropped 7; count of bases not matched to a gene: 11. Germline lookup yields CDR1 SGHAT and CDR2 FQNNGV. The DNA for the CDR3 is TGTGCCAGCAGCTTAGGTTTTAGCGGGAGGGCCTCGGGCGGGGAGCTGTTTTTT. Translated, it gives CASSLGFSGRASGGELFF.

The chain recombines TRBV12-3 or TRBV12-4 with TRBJ2-3; D ambiguous. V dropped 5 bases and J dropped 2 bases, with 8 bases sitting between them. CDR3 length: 13 amino acids. The CDR3 DNA reads as TGTGCCAGCAGTAACAGCTTCACAGATACGCAGTATTTT. It translates to CASSNSFTDTQYF.

This chain joins TRBV5-1 and TRBJ2-1, with 9 bases fitting TRBD2. Germline trimming cut 4 bases from V and 5 bases from J; bases unmatched to any gene: 7. This CDR3 region has 15 residues. Germline-derived CDR1 and CDR2 are SGHRS and YFSETQ. Here the CDR3 DNA reads TGCGCCAGCAGCATCCTAGCGGGATGGAACAATGAGCAGTTCTTC. It is translated as CASSILAGWNNEQFF.

The chain carries TRBV20-1 and TRBJ2-1; 10 nucleotides match TRBD2. The germline gives CDR1 DFQATT, CDR2 SNEGSKA (reference sequence). This CDR3 has 11 residues. The junction had 7 bases not matched to a gene; V was cut back by 5 bases and J by 15 bases. In nucleotides, the CDR3 is TGCAGTGCTGAGCGGGAGGGCCGTCCGTTCTTC. Translating gives CSAEREGRPFF.

This clone showed up just a few times. This rearrangement joins TRBV29-1 to TRBJ2-1, with 12 bases identical to TRBD2. This CDR3 spans 15 amino acids. J lost 9 bases, V lost 7 bases, and 13 bases had no gene match. CDR1 and CDR2 from the germline V gene are SQVTM and ANQGSEA. The CDR3 spells CSATSLAGGLGEQFF. The CDR3 coding sequence is TGCAGCGCTACATCACTAGCGGGGGGCTTGGGTGAGCAGTTCTTC.

This clone appeared once. The rearrangement links TRBV7-3 to TRBJ2-1, with D perhaps TRBD1 (5 bases). Per germline, CDR1 SGHTA and CDR2 FQGTGA. The V end lost 5 bases, the J end lost 8 bases, and 16 bases lay between the germline ends. The CDR3 spans 14 residues. The CDR3 protein is CASSPRRQTDEQFF. Written as DNA, the CDR3 is TGTGCCAGCAGCCCTCGTAGACAGACGGATGAGCAGTTCTTC.

This chain connects TRBV6-5 to TRBJ2-5, with 10 nucleotides matching TRBD2. Germline assignment: CDR1 MNHEY and CDR2 SVGAGI. V gave up 2 bases and J gave up 2 bases; unmatched junction bases: 2. CDR3 length equals 15 residues. The CDR3 loop is CASSYGTSEQETQYF. The CDR3 nucleotides read TGTGCCAGCAGTTACGGGACTAGCGAACAAGAGACCCAGTACTTC.

The chain has TRBV29-1 and TRBJ2-7; TRBD2 might be the D (6 bases). V lost 5 bases to trimming and J lost 6 bases, with 23 bases between them. CDR1 and CDR2 (germline): SQVTM, ANQGSEA. The CDR3 extends over 15 amino acids. The CDR3 nucleotides are TGCAGCGTTTCCCCGCGCCTTACTAGCCCGCGCGAGCAGTACTTC. It is translated as CSVSPRLTSPREQYF.